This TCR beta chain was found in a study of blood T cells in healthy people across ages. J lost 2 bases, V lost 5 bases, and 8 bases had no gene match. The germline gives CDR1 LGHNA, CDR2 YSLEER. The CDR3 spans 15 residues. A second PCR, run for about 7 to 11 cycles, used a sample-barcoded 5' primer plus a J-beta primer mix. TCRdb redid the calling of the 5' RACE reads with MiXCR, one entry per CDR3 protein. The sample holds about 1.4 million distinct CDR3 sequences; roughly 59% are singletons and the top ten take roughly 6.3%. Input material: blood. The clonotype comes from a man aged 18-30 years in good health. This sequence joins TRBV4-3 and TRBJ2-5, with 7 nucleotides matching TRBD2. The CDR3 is CASSSVWGGQETQYF. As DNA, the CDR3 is TGCGCCAGCAGCTCCGTGTGGGGGGGTCAAGAGACCCAGTACTTC.